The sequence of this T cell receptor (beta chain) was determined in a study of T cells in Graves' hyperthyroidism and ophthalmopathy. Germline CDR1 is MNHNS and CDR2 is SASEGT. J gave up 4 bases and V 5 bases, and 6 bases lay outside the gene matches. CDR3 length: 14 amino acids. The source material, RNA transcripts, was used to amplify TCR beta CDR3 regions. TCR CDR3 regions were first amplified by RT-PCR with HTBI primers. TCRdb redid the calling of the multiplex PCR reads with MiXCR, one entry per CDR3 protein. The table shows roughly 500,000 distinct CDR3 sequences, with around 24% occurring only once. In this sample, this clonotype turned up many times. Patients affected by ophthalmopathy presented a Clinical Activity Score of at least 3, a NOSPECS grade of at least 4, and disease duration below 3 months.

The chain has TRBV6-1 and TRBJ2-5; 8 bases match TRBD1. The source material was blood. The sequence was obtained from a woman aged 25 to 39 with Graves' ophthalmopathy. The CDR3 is CASSPADRVETQYF. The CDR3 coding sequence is TGTGCCAGCAGTCCTGCGGACAGGGTAGAGACCCAGTACTTC.